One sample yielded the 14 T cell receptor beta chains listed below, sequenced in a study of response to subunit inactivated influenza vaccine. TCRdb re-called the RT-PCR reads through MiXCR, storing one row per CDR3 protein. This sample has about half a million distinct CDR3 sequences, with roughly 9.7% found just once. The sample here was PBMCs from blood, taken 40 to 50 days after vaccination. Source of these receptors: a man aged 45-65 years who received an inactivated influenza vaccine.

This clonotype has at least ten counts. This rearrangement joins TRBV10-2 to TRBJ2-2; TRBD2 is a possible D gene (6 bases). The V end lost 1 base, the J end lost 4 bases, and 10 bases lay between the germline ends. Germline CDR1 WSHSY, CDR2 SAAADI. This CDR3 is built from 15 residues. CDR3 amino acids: CASSELAALTGELFF. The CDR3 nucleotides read TGCGCCAGCAGTGAGTTAGCGGCTCTCACCGGGGAGCTGTTTTTT.

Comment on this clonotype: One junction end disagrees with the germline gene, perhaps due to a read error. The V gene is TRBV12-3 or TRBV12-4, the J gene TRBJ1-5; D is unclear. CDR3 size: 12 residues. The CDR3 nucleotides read TGTGCCGGCAGTTTATGGGATCAGCCCCAGCATTTT. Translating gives CAGSLWDQPQHF.

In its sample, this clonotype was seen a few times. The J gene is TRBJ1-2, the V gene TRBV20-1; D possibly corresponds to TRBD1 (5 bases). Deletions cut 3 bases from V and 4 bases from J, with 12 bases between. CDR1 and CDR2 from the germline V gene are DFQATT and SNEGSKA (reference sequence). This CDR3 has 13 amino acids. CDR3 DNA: TGCAGTGCTAGGGCGGGGCCGAGCTATGGCTACACCTTC. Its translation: CSARAGPSYGYTF.

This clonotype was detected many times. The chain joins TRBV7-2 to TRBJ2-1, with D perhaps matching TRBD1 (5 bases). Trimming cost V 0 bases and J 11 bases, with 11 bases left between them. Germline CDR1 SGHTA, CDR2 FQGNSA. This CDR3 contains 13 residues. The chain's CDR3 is CASSLALTGQQFF. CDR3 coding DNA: TGTGCCAGCAGCTTAGCGCTTACAGGCCAGCAGTTCTTC.

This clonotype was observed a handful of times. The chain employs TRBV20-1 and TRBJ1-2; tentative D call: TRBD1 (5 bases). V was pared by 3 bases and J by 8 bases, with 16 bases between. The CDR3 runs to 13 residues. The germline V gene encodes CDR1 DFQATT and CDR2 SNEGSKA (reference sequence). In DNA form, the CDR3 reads TGCAGTGCTAGGGAAGGGGCAGGATGGGGCTACACCTTC. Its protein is CSAREGAGWGYTF.

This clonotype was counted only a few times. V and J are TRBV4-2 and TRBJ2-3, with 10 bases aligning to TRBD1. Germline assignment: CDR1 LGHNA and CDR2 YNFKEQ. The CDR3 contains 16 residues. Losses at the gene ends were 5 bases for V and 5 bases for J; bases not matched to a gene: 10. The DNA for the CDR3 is TGTGCCAGCAGCACCCGGGACAGGGGTACTTTAGATACGCAGTATTTT. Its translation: CASSTRDRGTLDTQYF.

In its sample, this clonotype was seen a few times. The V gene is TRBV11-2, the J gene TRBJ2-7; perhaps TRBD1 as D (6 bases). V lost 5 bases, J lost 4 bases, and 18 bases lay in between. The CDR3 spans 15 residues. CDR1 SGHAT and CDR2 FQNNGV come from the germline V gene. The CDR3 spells CASSRTAQKEYEQYF. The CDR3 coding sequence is TGTGCCAGCAGCCGGACAGCCCAAAAAGAATACGAGCAGTACTTC.

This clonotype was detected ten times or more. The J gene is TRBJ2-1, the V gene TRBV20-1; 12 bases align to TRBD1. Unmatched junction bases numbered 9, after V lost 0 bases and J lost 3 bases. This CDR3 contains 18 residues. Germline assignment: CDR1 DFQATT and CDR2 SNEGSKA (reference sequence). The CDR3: CSARDYQGQGAFYNEQFF. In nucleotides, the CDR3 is TGCAGTGCTAGAGATTATCAGGGACAGGGGGCCTTCTACAATGAGCAGTTCTTC.

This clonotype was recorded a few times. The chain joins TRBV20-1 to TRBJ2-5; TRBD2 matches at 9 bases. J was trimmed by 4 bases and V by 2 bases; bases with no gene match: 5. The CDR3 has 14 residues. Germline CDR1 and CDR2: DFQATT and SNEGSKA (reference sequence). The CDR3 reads CSARQAGGAETQYF. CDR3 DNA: TGCAGTGCTAGACAAGCGGGAGGTGCAGAGACCCAGTACTTC.

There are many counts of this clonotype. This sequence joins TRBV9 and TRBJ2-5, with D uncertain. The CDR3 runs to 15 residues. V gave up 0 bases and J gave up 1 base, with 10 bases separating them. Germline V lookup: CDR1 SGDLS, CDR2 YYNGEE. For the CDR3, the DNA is TGTGCCAGCAGCGTAGGGCCGTCCTCCCAAGAGACCCAGTACTTC. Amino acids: CASSVGPSSQETQYF.

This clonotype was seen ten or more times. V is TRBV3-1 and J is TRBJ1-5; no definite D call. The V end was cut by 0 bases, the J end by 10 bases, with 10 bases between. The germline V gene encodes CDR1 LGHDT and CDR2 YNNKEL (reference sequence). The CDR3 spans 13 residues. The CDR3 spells CASSQEWEGPQHF. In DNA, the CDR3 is TGTGCCAGCAGCCAAGAATGGGAAGGACCCCAGCATTTT.

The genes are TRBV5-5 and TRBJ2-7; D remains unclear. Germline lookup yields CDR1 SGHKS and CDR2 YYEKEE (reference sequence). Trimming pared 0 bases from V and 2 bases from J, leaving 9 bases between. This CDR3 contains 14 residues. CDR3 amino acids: CASSLVVDPYEQYF. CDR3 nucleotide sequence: TGTGCCAGCAGCTTGGTTGTGGACCCCTACGAGCAGTACTTC. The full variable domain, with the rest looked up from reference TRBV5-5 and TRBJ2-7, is DAGVTQSPTHLIKTRGQQVTLRCSPISGHKSVSWYQQVLGQGPQFIFQYYEKEERGRGNFPDRFSARQFPNYSSELNVNALLLGDSALYLCASSLVVDPYEQYFGPGTRLTVT.

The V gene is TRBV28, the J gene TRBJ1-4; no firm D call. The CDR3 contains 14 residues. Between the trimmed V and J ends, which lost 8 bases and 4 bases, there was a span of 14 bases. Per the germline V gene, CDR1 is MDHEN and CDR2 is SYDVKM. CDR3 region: CASETTRVNEKLFF. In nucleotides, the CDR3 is TGTGCCAGCGAGACGACCCGGGTTAATGAAAAACTGTTTTTT. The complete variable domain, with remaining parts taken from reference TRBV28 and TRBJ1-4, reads DVKVTQSSRYLVKRTGEKVFLECVQDMDHENMFWYRQDPGLGLRLIYFSYDVKMKEKGDIPEGYSVSREKKERFSLILESASTNQTSMYLCASETTRVNEKLFFGSGTQLSVL.

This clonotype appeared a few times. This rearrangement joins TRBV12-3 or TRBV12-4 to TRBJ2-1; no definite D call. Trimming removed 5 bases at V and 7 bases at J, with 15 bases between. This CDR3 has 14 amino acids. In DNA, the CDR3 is TGTGCCAGCAGTCTATCCCCGAAAAGGAATGAGCAGTTCTTC. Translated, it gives CASSLSPKRNEQFF.